The rows below give T cell receptor beta chains drawn from one sample of a study of vaccination and CD4 T cells after COVID-19. The antigens these receptors bind are not known. Each CDR3 protein is one row after TCRdb ran MiXCR on the PCR reads. This table has about 15,000 distinct CDR3 sequences, roughly 60% appearing once. The sequenced sample consisted of CD4+ T cells from blood, cultured in vitro. The origin of the receptors is a human donor who had recovered from COVID-19. CDR3s include the opening cysteine and the closing phenylalanine or tryptophan. The D gene is left open where the match is weak. Clone size is given for some rows only: seen once, a few or many times, or a class if the clone is expanded.

>TRBJ2-1|TRBD2|.|TRBV7-3
CASSTRLADYNEQFF
TGTGCCAGCAGCACGCGACTAGCGGACTACAATGAGCAGTTCTTC
>TRBJ2-7|.|.|TRBV6-2/TRBV6-3
CASSYSLVIAETYEQYF
TGTGCCAGCAGTTACTCGTTAGTGATAGCGGAGACCTACGAGCAGTACTTC
>TRBJ2-1|TRBD2|once|TRBV7-9
CASSLVGAGGVYNEQFF
TGTGCCAGCAGCTTAGTAGGAGCGGGAGGAGTATACAATGAGCAGTTCTTC
>TRBJ1-2|.|few|TRBV15
CATSSRNVGHQNAIYGYTF
TGTGCCACCAGCAGCAGAAACGTGGGGCATCAAAACGCCATCTATGGCTACACCTTC
>TRBJ2-7|.|once|TRBV6-4
CASSAAAGDSYEQYF
TGTGCCAGCAGCGCGGCGGCAGGCGACTCCTACGAGCAGTACTTC
>TRBJ1-2|TRBD1|.|TRBV2
CASTGQGSDYGYTF
TGTGCCAGTACCGGACAGGGGTCGGACTATGGCTACACCTTC
>TRBJ1-2|TRBD1|few|TRBV30
CAARYQGVNYGYTF
TGTGCCGCCCGGTACCAGGGGGTGAACTATGGCTACACCTTC
>TRBJ2-5|.|.|TRBV19
CASSMSPQPEETQYF
TGTGCCAGTAGTATGAGCCCTCAGCCAGAAGAGACCCAGTACTTC
>TRBJ2-7|.|.|TRBV27
CASSLSSQGGIEQYF
TGTGCCAGCAGTTTATCGTCGCAGGGGGGGATCGAGCAGTACTTC
>TRBJ2-2|.|few|TRBV10-3
CAISVFHGSGTGELFF
TGTGCCATCAGTGTCTTTCATGGGAGCGGCACCGGGGAGCTGTTTTTT
>TRBJ1-1|.|.|TRBV6-1
CASRASGGEAFF
TGTGCCAGCAGGGCTTCGGGGGGCGAGGCTTTCTTT
>TRBJ1-2|.|few|TRBV19
CASRWFQGNGYTF
TGTGCCAGTAGATGGTTCCAGGGAAATGGCTACACCTTC
>TRBJ2-3|TRBD2|.|TRBV28
CASSFWGGREGTDTQYF
TGTGCCAGCAGTTTTTGGGGCGGGAGGGAAGGGACAGATACGCAGTATTTT
>TRBJ1-1|.|few|TRBV7-2
CASSLNGGTEAFF
TGTGCCAGCAGTTTAAATGGAGGGACTGAAGCTTTCTTT
>TRBJ1-5|TRBD1|.|TRBV19
CASSPPGQRGDQPQHF
TGTGCCAGTAGTCCGCCGGGACAGAGAGGCGATCAGCCCCAGCATTTT
>TRBJ2-7|.|few|TRBV29-1
CSVVFTPSSDQHLEQYF
TGCAGCGTTGTCTTTACACCCTCTTCCGACCAGCATCTCGAGCAGTACTTC
>TRBJ2-3|.|.|TRBV7-2
CASSQDYSTDTQYF
TGTGCCAGCAGCCAGGACTACAGCACAGATACGCAGTATTTT
>TRBJ2-7|.|.|TRBV18
CASSPPGGRQYF
TGTGCCAGCTCACCCCCGGGTGGGCGTCAGTACTTC
>TRBJ1-2|.|few|TRBV27
CASSLYPPREAGGYTF
TGTGCCAGCAGTTTATACCCCCCAAGGGAGGCGGGTGGCTACACCTTC
>TRBJ1-3|.|.|TRBV6-1
CASSADRLPGNTIYF
TGTGCCAGCAGCGCAGACAGGTTACCCGGAAACACCATATATTTT
>TRBJ1-4|.|few|TRBV20-1
CSVQGNEKLFF
TGCAGTGTTCAGGGTAATGAAAAACTGTTTTTT
>TRBJ1-5|.|once|TRBV28
CASSQTDTNQPQHF
TGTGCCAGCAGTCAGACGGACACAAATCAGCCCCAGCATTTT
>TRBJ2-5|TRBD2|.|TRBV6-1
CASNKASGKETQYF
TGTGCCAGCAATAAGGCTAGCGGGAAAGAGACCCAGTACTTC
>TRBJ1-6|.|few|TRBV7-2
CASSFRQAGNSPLHF
TGTGCCAGCAGCTTTCGACAGGCGGGTAATTCACCCCTCCACTTT
>TRBJ2-5|.|.|TRBV2
CASSGGSKQETQYF
TGTGCCAGCAGTGGGGGGAGTAAACAAGAGACCCAGTACTTC
>TRBJ2-5|TRBD1|.|TRBV19
CASSMAGTGGRETQYF
TGTGCCAGTAGTATGGCCGGGACAGGGGGAAGAGAGACCCAGTACTTC
>TRBJ2-1|TRBD2|once|TRBV20-1
CSALAGRTDPYNEQFF
TGCAGTGCTCTAGCGGGAAGAACGGACCCCTACAATGAGCAGTTCTTC
>TRBJ2-7|.|.|TRBV20-1
CSARDQASISYEQYF
TGCAGTGCTAGAGATCAGGCTAGCATCTCCTACGAGCAGTACTTC
>TRBJ2-7|.|few|TRBV20-1
CSARVPASSYEQYF
TGCAGTGCTAGAGTTCCAGCAAGCTCCTACGAGCAGTACTTC
>TRBJ2-7|TRBD2|.|TRBV15
CATSRAGLGAGTYEQYF
TGTGCCACCAGCAGAGCCGGACTAGGGGCGGGAACCTACGAGCAGTACTTC
>TRBJ1-5|.|.|TRBV18
CASSPGTLSNQPQHF
TGTGCCAGCTCACCGGGGACATTAAGCAATCAGCCCCAGCATTTT
>TRBJ1-2|.|.|TRBV27
CASSSGRGEGYTF
TGTGCCAGCAGTTCAGGCAGGGGCGAAGGCTACACCTTC
>TRBJ2-5|.|few|TRBV29-1
CSLEIGRETQYF
TGCAGCTTGGAGATCGGGCGAGAGACCCAGTACTTC
>TRBJ2-1|.|.|TRBV15
CATRGTRPYNEQFF
TGTGCCACCCGGGGCACCAGGCCTTACAATGAGCAGTTCTTC
>TRBJ1-1|TRBD1|.|TRBV10-1
CASSAGGVNTEAFF
TGCGCCAGCAGTGCAGGGGGGGTAAACACTGAAGCTTTCTTT
>TRBJ1-5|.|few|TRBV29-1
CSVEVTRLRLGQPQHF
TGCAGCGTTGAAGTAACGCGGCTACGACTGGGTCAGCCCCAGCATTTT
>TRBJ2-3|.|.|TRBV18
CASSRGTGADTQYF
TGTGCCAGCTCACGCGGGACCGGGGCGGATACGCAGTATTTT
>TRBJ1-2|TRBD1|few|TRBV5-1
CASSFGQGHYGYTF
TGCGCCAGCAGCTTTGGACAGGGGCACTATGGCTACACCTTC
>TRBJ1-1|.|.|TRBV19
CASTPGLRNTEAFF
TGTGCCAGTACCCCGGGACTCCGGAACACTGAAGCTTTCTTT
>TRBJ2-1|TRBD2|.|TRBV24-1
CATSVTSGKNEQFF
TGTGCCACCAGTGTTACTAGCGGGAAGAATGAGCAGTTCTTC
>TRBJ1-2|.|.|TRBV6-1
CASSEGEGGGYTF
TGTGCCAGCAGTGAAGGGGAAGGCGGTGGCTACACCTTC
>TRBJ1-5|.|.|TRBV6-1
CASCVGGQNQPQHF
TGTGCCAGCTGCGTGGGAGGGCAAAATCAGCCCCAGCATTTT
>TRBJ2-7|.|few|TRBV7-9
CASSRTYEQYF
TGTGCCAGCAGCCGTACCTACGAGCAGTACTTC
>TRBJ2-5|TRBD1|.|TRBV7-2
CASSLASQGVTQYF
TGTGCCAGCAGCTTAGCGAGTCAGGGGGTGACCCAGTACTTC
>TRBJ1-5|TRBD1|.|TRBV27
CASSPGQVRNQPQHF
TGTGCCAGCAGTCCAGGACAGGTTCGCAATCAGCCCCAGCATTTT
>TRBJ2-4|.|.|TRBV20-1
CSAIQGAADIQYF
TGCAGTGCTATACAGGGTGCGGCGGACATTCAGTACTTC
>TRBJ2-7|TRBD1|few|TRBV20-1
CSATRDRTYEQYF
TGCAGTGCTACCCGGGACAGGACCTACGAGCAGTACTTC